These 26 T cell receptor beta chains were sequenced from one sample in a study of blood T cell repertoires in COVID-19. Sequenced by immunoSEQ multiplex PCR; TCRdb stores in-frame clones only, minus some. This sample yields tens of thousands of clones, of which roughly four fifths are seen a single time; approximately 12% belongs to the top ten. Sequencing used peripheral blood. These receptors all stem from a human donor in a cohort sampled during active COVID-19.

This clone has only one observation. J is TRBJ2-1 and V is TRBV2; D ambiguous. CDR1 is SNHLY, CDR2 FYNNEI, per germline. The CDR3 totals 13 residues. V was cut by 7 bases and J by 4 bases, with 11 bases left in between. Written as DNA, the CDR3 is TGTGCCAGCACCGAGTCCAGGTACAATGAGCAGTTCTTC. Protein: CASTESRYNEQFF.

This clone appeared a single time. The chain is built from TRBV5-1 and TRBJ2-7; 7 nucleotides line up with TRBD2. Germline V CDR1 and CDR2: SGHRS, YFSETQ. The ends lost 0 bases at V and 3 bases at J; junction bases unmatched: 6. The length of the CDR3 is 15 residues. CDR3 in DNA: TGCGCCAGCAGCTTGGGACCGGGAGGTAACTACGAGCAGTACTTC. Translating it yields CASSLGPGGNYEQYF.

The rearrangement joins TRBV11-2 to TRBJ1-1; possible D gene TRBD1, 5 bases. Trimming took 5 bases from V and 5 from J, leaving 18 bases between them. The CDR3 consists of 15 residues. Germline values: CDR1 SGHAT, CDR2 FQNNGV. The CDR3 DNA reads TGTGCCAGCAGCCTTCTCTCAGGGTTTGGGACTGAAGCTTTCTTT. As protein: CASSLLSGFGTEAFF.

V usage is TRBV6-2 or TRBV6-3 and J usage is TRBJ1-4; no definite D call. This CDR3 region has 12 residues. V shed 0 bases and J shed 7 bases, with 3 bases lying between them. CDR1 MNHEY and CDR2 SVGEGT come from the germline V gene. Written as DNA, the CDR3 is TGTGCCAGCAGTTACTCCTCTGAAAAACTGTTTTTT. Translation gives CASSYSSEKLFF.

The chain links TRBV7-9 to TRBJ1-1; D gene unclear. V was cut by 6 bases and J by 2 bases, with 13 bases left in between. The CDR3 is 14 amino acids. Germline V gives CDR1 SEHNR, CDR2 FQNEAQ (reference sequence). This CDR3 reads CASRELGVNTEAFF. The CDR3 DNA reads TGTGCCAGCAGAGAACTCGGGGTCAACACTGAAGCTTTCTTT.

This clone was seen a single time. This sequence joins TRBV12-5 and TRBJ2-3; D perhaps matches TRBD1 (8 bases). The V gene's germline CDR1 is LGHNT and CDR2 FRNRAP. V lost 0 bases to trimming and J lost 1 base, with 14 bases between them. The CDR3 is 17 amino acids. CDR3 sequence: CASGLVQGGGGTDTQYF. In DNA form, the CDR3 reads TGTGCTAGTGGTTTGGTACAGGGGGGAGGGGGCACAGATACGCAGTATTTT.

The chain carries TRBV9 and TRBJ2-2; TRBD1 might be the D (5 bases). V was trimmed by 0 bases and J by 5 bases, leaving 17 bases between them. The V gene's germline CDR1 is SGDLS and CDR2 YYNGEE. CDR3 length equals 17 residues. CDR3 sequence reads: CASSVGRGGIETGELFF. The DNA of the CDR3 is TGTGCCAGCAGCGTAGGTAGGGGCGGAATAGAAACCGGGGAGCTGTTTTTT.

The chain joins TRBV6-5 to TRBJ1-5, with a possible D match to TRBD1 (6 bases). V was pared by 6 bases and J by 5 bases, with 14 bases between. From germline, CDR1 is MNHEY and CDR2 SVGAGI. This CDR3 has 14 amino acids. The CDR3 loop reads CASRGADTYQPQHF. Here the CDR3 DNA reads TGTGCCAGCAGGGGGGCAGACACCTATCAGCCCCAGCATTTT.

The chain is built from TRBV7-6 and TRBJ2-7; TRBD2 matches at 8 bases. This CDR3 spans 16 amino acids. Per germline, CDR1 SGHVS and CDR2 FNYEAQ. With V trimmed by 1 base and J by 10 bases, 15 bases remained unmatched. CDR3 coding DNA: TGTGCCAGCAGCTTAGGGGATAGCGGGATGAAGCTCGAACAGTACTTC. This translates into CASSLGDSGMKLEQYF. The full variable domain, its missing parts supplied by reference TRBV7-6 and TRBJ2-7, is GAGVSQSPRYKVTKRGQDVALRCDPISGHVSLYWYRQALGQGPEFLTYFNYEAQQDKSGLPNDRFSAERPEGSISTLTIQRTEQRDSAMYRCASSLGDSGMKLEQYFGPGTRLTVT.

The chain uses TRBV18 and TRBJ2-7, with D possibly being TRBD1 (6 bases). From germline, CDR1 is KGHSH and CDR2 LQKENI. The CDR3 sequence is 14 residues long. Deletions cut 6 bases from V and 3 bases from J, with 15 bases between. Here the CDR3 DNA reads TGTGCCAGCTCGCGCAGAACAGGGCTCTACGAGCAGTACTTC. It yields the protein CASSRRTGLYEQYF.

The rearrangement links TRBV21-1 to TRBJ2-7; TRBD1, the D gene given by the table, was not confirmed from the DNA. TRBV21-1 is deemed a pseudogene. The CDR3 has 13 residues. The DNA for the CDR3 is TGTGCCAGCAGCCAGCAGGGGAACTACGAGCAGTACTTC. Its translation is CASSQQGNYEQYF.

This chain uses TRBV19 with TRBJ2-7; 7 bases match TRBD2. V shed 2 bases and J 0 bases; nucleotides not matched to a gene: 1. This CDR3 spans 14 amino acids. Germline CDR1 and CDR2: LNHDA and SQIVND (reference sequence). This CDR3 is CASSITSASYEQYF. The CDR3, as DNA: TGTGCCAGTAGTATAACTAGCGCCTCCTACGAGCAGTACTTC. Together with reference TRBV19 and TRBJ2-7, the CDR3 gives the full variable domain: DGGITQSPKYLFRKEGQNVTLSCEQNLNHDAMYWYRQDPGQGLRLIYYSQIVNDFQKGDIAEGYSVSREKKESFPLTVTSAQKNPTAFYLCASSITSASYEQYFGPGTRLTVT.

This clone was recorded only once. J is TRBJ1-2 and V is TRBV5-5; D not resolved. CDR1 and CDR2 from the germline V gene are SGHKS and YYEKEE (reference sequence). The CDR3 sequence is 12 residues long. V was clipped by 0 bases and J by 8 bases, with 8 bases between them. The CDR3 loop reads CASSLEERGYTF. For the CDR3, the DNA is TGTGCCAGCAGCTTGGAAGAGAGAGGCTACACCTTC.

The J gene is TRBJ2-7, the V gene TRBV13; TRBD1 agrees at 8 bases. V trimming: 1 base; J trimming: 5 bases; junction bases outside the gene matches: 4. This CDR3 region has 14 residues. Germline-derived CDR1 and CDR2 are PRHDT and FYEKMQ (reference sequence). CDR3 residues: CASSLARGLNEQYF. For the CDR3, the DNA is TGTGCCAGCAGCTTAGCCAGGGGGCTCAACGAGCAGTACTTC.

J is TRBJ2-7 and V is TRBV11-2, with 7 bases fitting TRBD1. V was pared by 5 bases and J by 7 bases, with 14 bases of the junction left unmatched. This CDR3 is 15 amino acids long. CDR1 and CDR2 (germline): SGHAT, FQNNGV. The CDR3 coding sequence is TGTGCCAGCAGCCTGGGGACAGCAAACGTTCGTGAGCAGTACTTC. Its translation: CASSLGTANVREQYF.

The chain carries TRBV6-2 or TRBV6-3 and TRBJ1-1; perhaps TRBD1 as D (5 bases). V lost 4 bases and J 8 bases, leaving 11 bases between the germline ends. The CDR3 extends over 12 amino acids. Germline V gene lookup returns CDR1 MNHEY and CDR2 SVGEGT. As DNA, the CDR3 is TGTGCCAGCAGTTGGCCGACAGTCGAAGCTTTCTTT. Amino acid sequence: CASSWPTVEAFF.

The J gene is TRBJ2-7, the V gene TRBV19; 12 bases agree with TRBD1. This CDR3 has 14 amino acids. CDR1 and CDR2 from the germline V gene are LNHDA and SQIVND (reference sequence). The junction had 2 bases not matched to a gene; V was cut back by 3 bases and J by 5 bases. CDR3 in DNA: TGTGCCAGTAGTATCGGGACAGGGGGCGACGAGCAGTACTTC. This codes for CASSIGTGGDEQYF.

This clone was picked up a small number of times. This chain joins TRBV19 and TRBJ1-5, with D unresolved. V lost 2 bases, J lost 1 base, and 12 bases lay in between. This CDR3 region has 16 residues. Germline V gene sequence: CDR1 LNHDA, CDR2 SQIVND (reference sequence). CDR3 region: CASSIKPPGSNQPQHF. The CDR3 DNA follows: TGTGCCAGTAGTATAAAGCCCCCGGGGAGCAATCAGCCCCAGCATTTT. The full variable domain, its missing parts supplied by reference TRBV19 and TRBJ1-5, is DGGITQSPKYLFRKEGQNVTLSCEQNLNHDAMYWYRQDPGQGLRLIYYSQIVNDFQKGDIAEGYSVSREKKESFPLTVTSAQKNPTAFYLCASSIKPPGSNQPQHFGDGTRLSIL.

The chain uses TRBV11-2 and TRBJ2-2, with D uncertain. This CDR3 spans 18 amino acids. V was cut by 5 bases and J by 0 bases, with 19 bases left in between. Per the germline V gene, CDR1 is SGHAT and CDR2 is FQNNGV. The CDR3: CASSLYPSPGTNTGELFF. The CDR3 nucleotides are TGTGCCAGCAGCCTGTACCCTAGTCCCGGCACGAACACCGGGGAGCTGTTTTTT.

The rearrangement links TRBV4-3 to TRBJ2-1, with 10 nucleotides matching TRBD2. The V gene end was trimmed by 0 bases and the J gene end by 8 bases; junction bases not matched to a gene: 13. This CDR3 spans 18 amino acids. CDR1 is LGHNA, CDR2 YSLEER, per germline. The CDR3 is CASSQDFVAGGPRDEQFF. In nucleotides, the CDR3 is TGCGCCAGCAGCCAAGATTTCGTAGCGGGAGGACCAAGGGATGAGCAGTTCTTC.

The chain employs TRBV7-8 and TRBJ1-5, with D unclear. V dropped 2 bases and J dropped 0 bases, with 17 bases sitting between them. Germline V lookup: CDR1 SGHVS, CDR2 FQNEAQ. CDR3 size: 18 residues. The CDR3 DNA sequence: TGTGCCAGCAGCTTATCGAGTGAGGGCCCGTATAGCAATCAGCCCCAGCATTTT. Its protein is CASSLSSEGPYSNQPQHF.

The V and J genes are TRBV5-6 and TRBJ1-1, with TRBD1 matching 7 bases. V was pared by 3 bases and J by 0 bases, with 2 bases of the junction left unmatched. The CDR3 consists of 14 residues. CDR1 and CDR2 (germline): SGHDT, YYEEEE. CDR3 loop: CASSWGQMNTEAFF. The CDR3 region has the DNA TGTGCCAGCAGCTGGGGACAGATGAACACTGAAGCTTTCTTT. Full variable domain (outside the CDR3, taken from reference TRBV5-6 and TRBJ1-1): DAGVTQSPTHLIKTRGQQVTLRCSPKSGHDTVSWYQQALGQGPQFIFQYYEEEERQRGNFPDRFSGHQFPNYSSELNVNALLLGDSALYLCASSWGQMNTEAFFGQGTRLTVV.

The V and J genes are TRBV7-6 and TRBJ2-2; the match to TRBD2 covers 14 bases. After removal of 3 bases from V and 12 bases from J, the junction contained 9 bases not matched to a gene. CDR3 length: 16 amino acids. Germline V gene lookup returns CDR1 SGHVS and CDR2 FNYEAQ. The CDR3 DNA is TGTGCCAGCAGCTTGGGACTAGCGGGAGACGGCGAAAAGCTGTTTTTT. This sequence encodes CASSLGLAGDGEKLFF.

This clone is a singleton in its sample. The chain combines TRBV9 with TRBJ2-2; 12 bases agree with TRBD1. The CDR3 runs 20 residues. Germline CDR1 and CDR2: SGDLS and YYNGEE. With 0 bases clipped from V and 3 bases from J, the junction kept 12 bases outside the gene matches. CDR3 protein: CASSVDLGQGADLDTGELFF. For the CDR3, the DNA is TGTGCCAGCAGCGTAGATTTGGGACAGGGGGCGGATCTGGACACCGGGGAGCTGTTTTTT.

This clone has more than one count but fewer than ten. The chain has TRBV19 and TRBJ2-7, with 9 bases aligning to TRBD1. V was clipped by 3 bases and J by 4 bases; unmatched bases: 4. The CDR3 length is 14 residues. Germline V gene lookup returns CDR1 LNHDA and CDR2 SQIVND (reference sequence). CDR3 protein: CASSMAQGAYEQYF. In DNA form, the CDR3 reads TGTGCCAGTAGTATGGCACAGGGGGCTTACGAGCAGTACTTC.

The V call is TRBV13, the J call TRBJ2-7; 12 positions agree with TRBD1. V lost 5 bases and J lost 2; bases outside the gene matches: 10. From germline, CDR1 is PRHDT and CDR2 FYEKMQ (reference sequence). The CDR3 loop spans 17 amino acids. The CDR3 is CASSPRGQGAIPYEQYF. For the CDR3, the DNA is TGTGCCAGCAGCCCAAGGGGACAGGGGGCGATCCCCTACGAGCAGTACTTC.